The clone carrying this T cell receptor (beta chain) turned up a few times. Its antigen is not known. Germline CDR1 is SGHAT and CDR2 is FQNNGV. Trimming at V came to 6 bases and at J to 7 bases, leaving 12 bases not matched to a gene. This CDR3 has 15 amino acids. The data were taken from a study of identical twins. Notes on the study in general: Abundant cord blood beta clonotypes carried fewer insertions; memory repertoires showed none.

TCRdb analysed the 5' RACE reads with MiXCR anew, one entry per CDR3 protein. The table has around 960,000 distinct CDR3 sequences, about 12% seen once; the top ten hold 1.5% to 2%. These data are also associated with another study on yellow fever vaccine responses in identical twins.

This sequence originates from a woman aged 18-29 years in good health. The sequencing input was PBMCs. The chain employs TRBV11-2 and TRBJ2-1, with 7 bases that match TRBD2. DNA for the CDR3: TGTGCCAGCAGTCCCGTGGATGGGACTAAAAATGAGCAGTTCTTC. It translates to CASSPVDGTKNEQFF.